The rows below give T cell receptor beta chains drawn from one sample of a study of blood T cell repertoires in COVID-19. Only in-frame clones appear in the TCRdb table, and some are missing; sequencing was by immunoSEQ multiplex PCR. The sample has about 160,000 clones, roughly 88% seen once. The sequenced sample was peripheral blood. These receptors were taken from an elderly man with COVID-19, enrolled during active disease. The CDR3 runs from the conserved cysteine through the conserved F or W. The order of the fields is V gene, D gene, clone size, J gene, CDR3 DNA, CDR3 protein. The D gene is left open where the match is weak. The listing skips clone size in some rows; elsewhere it reads once, few, many or a size class.

V gene: TRBV6-5; D gene: -; clone size: -; J gene: TRBJ1-2; CDR3 DNA: TGTGCCAGCAGTTCTGGGGGCAGGGGAGACTATGGCTACACCTTC; CDR3 protein: CASSSGGRGDYGYTF
V gene: TRBV5-1; D gene: TRBD1; clone size: once; J gene: TRBJ2-2; CDR3 DNA: TGCGCCAGCAGCTTGCAGACAGGGACGACTTACACCGGGGAGCTGTTTTTT; CDR3 protein: CASSLQTGTTYTGELFF
V gene: TRBV4-3; D gene: TRBD1; clone size: -; J gene: TRBJ1-2; CDR3 DNA: TGCGCCAGCAGCCACCGGGACAGGCGCTTGGAGGGCTACACCTTC; CDR3 protein: CASSHRDRRLEGYTF
V gene: TRBV10-3; D gene: -; clone size: few; J gene: TRBJ2-1; CDR3 DNA: TGTGCCATCGGCAGCTTTTGGGAAGGGGGCAATGAGCAGTTCTTC; CDR3 protein: CAIGSFWEGGNEQFF
V gene: TRBV5-6; D gene: -; clone size: -; J gene: TRBJ2-2; CDR3 DNA: TGTGCCAGCAGCTTGGGAGAACGGAACACCGGGGAGCTGTTTTTT; CDR3 protein: CASSLGERNTGELFF
V gene: TRBV10-3; D gene: -; clone size: -; J gene: TRBJ2-3; CDR3 DNA: TGTGCCATCAGTGAGCCGGGGGGCGGAGATACGCAGTATTTT; CDR3 protein: CAISEPGGGDTQYF
V gene: TRBV9; D gene: -; clone size: once; J gene: TRBJ1-2; CDR3 DNA: TGTGCCAGCAGCGTAGAAGAAGCCTATGGCTACACCTTC; CDR3 protein: CASSVEEAYGYTF
V gene: TRBV6-5; D gene: TRBD1; clone size: -; J gene: TRBJ1-1; CDR3 DNA: TGTGCCAGCACCAACCCGACAGGGGCCGACACTGAAGCTTTCTTT; CDR3 protein: CASTNPTGADTEAFF
V gene: TRBV6-5; D gene: -; clone size: once; J gene: TRBJ2-3; CDR3 DNA: TGTGCCAGCAGTTATGAGGGAGGTTCGCAGTATTTT; CDR3 protein: CASSYEGGSQYF
V gene: TRBV29-1; D gene: -; clone size: -; J gene: TRBJ1-2; CDR3 DNA: TGCAGCGTTGGTCCCGACACAGGGAATGGCTACACCTTC; CDR3 protein: CSVGPDTGNGYTF
V gene: TRBV6-5; D gene: -; clone size: -; J gene: TRBJ2-6; CDR3 DNA: TGTGCCAGCAGCCACAGGGTTTCTGGGGCCAACGTCCTGACTTTC; CDR3 protein: CASSHRVSGANVLTF
V gene: TRBV5-1; D gene: TRBD2; clone size: -; J gene: TRBJ2-3; CDR3 DNA: TGCGCCAGCAGCGTTCGGCGGGGGGCAGATACGCAGTATTTT; CDR3 protein: CASSVRRGADTQYF
V gene: TRBV10-3; D gene: -; clone size: few; J gene: TRBJ1-2; CDR3 DNA: TGTGCCATCAGTGCCCGGGGGGCTTCTAACTATGGCTACACCTTC; CDR3 protein: CAISARGASNYGYTF
V gene: TRBV10-2; D gene: -; clone size: -; J gene: TRBJ1-5; CDR3 DNA: TGCGCCAGCAGTAGACAAAATCAGCCCCAGCATTTT; CDR3 protein: CASSRQNQPQHF
V gene: TRBV2; D gene: -; clone size: -; J gene: TRBJ1-1; CDR3 DNA: TGTGCCAGCAGCTATGCAGGGAGGGAGACTGAAGCTTTCTTT; CDR3 protein: CASSYAGRETEAFF
V gene: TRBV28; D gene: TRBD1; clone size: -; J gene: TRBJ1-5; CDR3 DNA: TGTGCCAGCAGTTTATTGGGACAGGGAAATCAGCCCCAGCATTTT; CDR3 protein: CASSLLGQGNQPQHF
V gene: TRBV3-1/TRBV3-2; D gene: -; clone size: -; J gene: TRBJ2-6; CDR3 DNA: TGTGCCAGCAGCCGCCTCTGGGGGGAGACCTCTGGGGCCAACGTCCTGACTTTC; CDR3 protein: CASSRLWGETSGANVLTF
V gene: TRBV28; D gene: -; clone size: -; J gene: TRBJ1-3; CDR3 DNA: TGTGCCAGCAGTTTACTGTACTCTGGAAACACCATATATTTT; CDR3 protein: CASSLLYSGNTIYF
V gene: TRBV7-3; D gene: TRBD2; clone size: -; J gene: TRBJ2-3; CDR3 DNA: TGTGCCAGCAGCTTATTAGCGGGGGGACCTTCAGATACGCAGTATTTT; CDR3 protein: CASSLLAGGPSDTQYF
V gene: TRBV14; D gene: -; clone size: -; J gene: TRBJ2-7; CDR3 DNA: TGTGCCAGCAGCCAAGATCGCGGGGTTTTTTCCGACGAGCAGTACTTC; CDR3 protein: CASSQDRGVFSDEQYF
V gene: TRBV6-6; D gene: -; clone size: -; J gene: TRBJ2-2; CDR3 DNA: TGTGCCAGCCGAGGGGGTATTAGCACCGGGGAGCTGTTTTTT; CDR3 protein: CASRGGISTGELFF
V gene: TRBV9; D gene: -; clone size: -; J gene: TRBJ1-1; CDR3 DNA: TGTGCCAGCAGCGTAGCTGCGAGGGACACTGAAGCTTTCTTT; CDR3 protein: CASSVAARDTEAFF
V gene: TRBV6-6; D gene: TRBD1; clone size: few; J gene: TRBJ2-7; CDR3 DNA: TGTGCCAGCAGTACGACAGGGACCTACGAGCAGTACTTC; CDR3 protein: CASSTTGTYEQYF
V gene: TRBV24-1; D gene: TRBD1; clone size: -; J gene: TRBJ1-1; CDR3 DNA: TGTGCCACCATGGCGACAGGGATATTGGCTGAAGCTTTCTTT; CDR3 protein: CATMATGILAEAFF
V gene: TRBV13; D gene: TRBD2; clone size: -; J gene: TRBJ2-3; CDR3 DNA: TGTGCCAGCAGCCTAGTCGGGACTAGGCAGTATTTT; CDR3 protein: CASSLVGTRQYF
V gene: TRBV7-2; D gene: -; clone size: -; J gene: TRBJ1-2; CDR3 DNA: TGTGCCAGCAGCTTGAATCCGGGATATGGCTACACCTTC; CDR3 protein: CASSLNPGYGYTF
V gene: TRBV5-5; D gene: -; clone size: -; J gene: TRBJ1-1; CDR3 DNA: TGTGCCAGCATTGGGCTCCTCATGAACACTGAAGCTTTCTTT; CDR3 protein: CASIGLLMNTEAFF
V gene: TRBV28; D gene: -; clone size: -; J gene: TRBJ2-7; CDR3 DNA: TGTGCCAGCAGTTTGAAAGGTACAGGCTACGAGCAGTACTTC; CDR3 protein: CASSLKGTGYEQYF
V gene: TRBV5-1; D gene: -; clone size: -; J gene: TRBJ2-5; CDR3 DNA: TGCGCCAGCAGCCCCGGACATCAGAGAGAGACCCAGTACTTC; CDR3 protein: CASSPGHQRETQYF
V gene: TRBV7-9; D gene: -; clone size: -; J gene: TRBJ2-1; CDR3 DNA: TGTGCCAGCAGCCCAGCTCGGGGGGACACCGGCAATGAGCAGTTCTTC; CDR3 protein: CASSPARGDTGNEQFF
V gene: TRBV7-6; D gene: TRBD1; clone size: -; J gene: TRBJ2-2; CDR3 DNA: TGTGCCAGCAGCGGGGTAGACAGGGTCACCGGGGAGCTGTTTTTT; CDR3 protein: CASSGVDRVTGELFF
V gene: TRBV18; D gene: -; clone size: -; J gene: TRBJ1-1; CDR3 DNA: TGTGCCAGCTCCGTTACAAAGAACACTGAAGCTTTCTTT; CDR3 protein: CASSVTKNTEAFF
V gene: TRBV18; D gene: TRBD1; clone size: -; J gene: TRBJ1-1; CDR3 DNA: TGTGCCAGCTCCCAGGGGGAGAACACTGAAGCTTTCTTT; CDR3 protein: CASSQGENTEAFF
V gene: TRBV19; D gene: -; clone size: -; J gene: TRBJ2-5; CDR3 DNA: TGTGCCAGTAGTAGGGGGGTACAAGAGACCCAGTACTTC; CDR3 protein: CASSRGVQETQYF